The 17 T cell receptor beta chains in this list originate from one sample, sequenced in a study of vaccination and CD4 T cells after COVID-19. TCRdb recomputed calls from the PCR reads with MiXCR, one row per CDR3 protein. Here the sample spans some 20,000 distinct CDR3 sequences, about 60% being singletons. The specimen comprised CD4+ T cells from blood, sampled before SARS-CoV-2 vaccination. The receptors were gathered from a human donor who had recovered from COVID-19.

V and J are TRBV7-7 and TRBJ2-7, with 11 nucleotides matching TRBD2. CDR3 length: 13 residues. The V gene's germline CDR1 is SSHAT and CDR2 FNYEAQ (reference sequence). This CDR3 is CARLAGFSYEQYF. CDR3 DNA: TGTGCTAGACTAGCGGGATTCAGCTACGAGCAGTACTTC.

The rearrangement joins TRBV28 to TRBJ1-2; weak D call: TRBD1 (5 bases). Trimming pared 6 bases from V and 3 bases from J, leaving 17 bases between. The CDR3 extends over 15 amino acids. The germline V gene encodes CDR1 MDHEN and CDR2 SYDVKM. CDR3 amino acids: CASSPGGAGYYGYTF. The DNA of the CDR3 is TGTGCCAGCAGCCCCGGAGGGGCGGGGTACTATGGCTACACCTTC.

The chain carries TRBV24-1 and TRBJ2-6; D unresolved. This CDR3 is built from 15 residues. The V end lost 4 bases, the J end lost 0 bases, and 6 bases lay between the germline ends. Germline CDR1 and CDR2: KGHDR and SFDVKD. CDR3 bases: TGTGCCACCAGTGACCCCTTCTCTGGGGCCAACGTCCTGACTTTC. This gives the protein CATSDPFSGANVLTF.

The chain carries TRBV6-1 and TRBJ1-2, with D maybe TRBD1 (6 bases). CDR1 is MNHNS and CDR2 is SASEGT in the germline V gene. The germline V and J ends were trimmed by 5 bases and 4 bases, with 11 bases remaining between them. This CDR3 spans 13 amino acids. CDR3 nucleotides: TGTGCCAGCAGTCCGGGGGGCGTCTATGGCTACACCTTC. Translated, it gives CASSPGGVYGYTF.

This chain uses TRBV20-1 with TRBJ2-3; D gene unclear. Germline V gene sequence: CDR1 DFQATT, CDR2 SNEGSKA (reference sequence). Trimming shortened V by 3 bases and J by 2 bases, and 6 bases separated the two germline ends. The CDR3 is 12 amino acids. CDR3 sequence (DNA): TGCAGTGCTAGCAGAGACACAGATACGCAGTATTTT. It yields the protein CSASRDTDTQYF.

This chain connects TRBV6-1 to TRBJ2-3; possibly TRBD1 for D (6 bases). Germline values: CDR1 MNHNS, CDR2 SASEGT. The CDR3 sequence is 16 residues long. The germline V and J ends were trimmed by 8 bases and 3 bases, with 21 bases remaining between them. CDR3 sequence: CASQLGSQGSTDTQYF. The CDR3 DNA reads TGTGCCAGCCAATTGGGGTCCCAGGGGAGTACAGATACGCAGTATTTT.

This sequence joins TRBV2 and TRBJ2-3, with a possible D match to TRBD2 (5 bases). This CDR3 spans 15 amino acids. Trimming pared 2 bases from V and 2 bases from J, leaving 11 bases between. Germline CDR1 is SNHLY and CDR2 is FYNNEI. The CDR3 here is CASSEQGLTTDTQYF. The CDR3 DNA is TGTGCCAGCAGTGAACAAGGACTTACCACAGATACGCAGTATTTT.

J is TRBJ2-7 and V is TRBV12-3 or TRBV12-4; D tentatively reads TRBD1 or TRBD2 (5 bases each). The CDR3 consists of 14 residues. V lost 6 bases to trimming and J lost 3 bases, with 15 bases between them. CDR3 coding DNA: TGTGCCAGCAGCCACGGGACGAGTTTCTACGAGCAGTACTTC. Encoded protein: CASSHGTSFYEQYF.

This clonotype appeared a few times. The CDR3 DNA sequence: TGTGCCACCAGCTTAGCGGAAAACACCGGGGAGCTGTTTTTT. Its protein product is CATSLAENTGELFF. The chain has TRBV2 and TRBJ2-2, with a possible D match to TRBD2 (6 bases). From germline, CDR1 is SNHLY and CDR2 FYNNEI. The CDR3 length is 14 residues. Trimming pared 10 bases from V and 2 bases from J, leaving 14 bases between. Full variable domain (outside the CDR3, taken from reference TRBV2 and TRBJ2-2): EPEVTQTPSHQVTQMGQEVILRCVPISNHLYFYWYRQILGQKVEFLVSFYNNEISEKSEIFDDQFSVERPDGSNFTLKIRSTKLEDSAMYFCATSLAENTGELFFGEGSRLTVL.

The chain employs TRBV20-1 and TRBJ1-1; D not certain. From germline, CDR1 is DFQATT and CDR2 SNEGSKA (reference sequence). V was trimmed by 4 bases and J by 0 bases, leaving 12 bases between them. The CDR3 loop spans 14 amino acids. CDR3 sequence reads: CSATYEAMNTEAFF. CDR3 in DNA: TGCAGTGCTACATATGAGGCCATGAACACTGAAGCTTTCTTT.

J is TRBJ2-3 and V is TRBV19; no clear D gene. V lost 2 bases and J 3 bases, leaving 9 bases between the germline ends. The CDR3 loop spans 14 amino acids. CDR1 and CDR2 from the germline V gene are LNHDA and SQIVND (reference sequence). In DNA, the CDR3 is TGTGCCAGTAGTATACGCCCGGATACAGATACGCAGTATTTT. Translation gives CASSIRPDTDTQYF.

The chain employs TRBV2 and TRBJ2-3; D remains unclear. The V and J ends lost 10 bases and 6 bases respectively, with 14 bases between them. CDR1 and CDR2 from the germline V gene are SNHLY and FYNNEI. The CDR3 loop spans 12 amino acids. The CDR3: CATRFLGDTQYF. Written as DNA, the CDR3 is TGTGCCACCCGGTTCCTAGGGGATACGCAGTATTTT.

The gene calls are TRBV20-1 and TRBJ1-4; TRBD1 matches 7 bases. The germline CDR1 and CDR2 sequences are DFQATT and SNEGSKA (reference sequence). V shed 5 bases, J shed 5 bases, and the junction held 5 bases outside the gene matches. CDR3 length: 13 amino acids. The DNA for the CDR3 is TGCAGTGCTGGACAGGTCACAAATGAAAAACTGTTTTTT. It encodes CSAGQVTNEKLFF.

J is TRBJ2-5 and V is TRBV6-1; D ambiguous. The length of the CDR3 is 13 residues. Germline CDR1 and CDR2: MNHNS and SASEGT. Trimming cost V 5 bases and J 2 bases, with 9 bases left between them. CDR3 DNA: TGTGCCAGCAGTAGGGCAGATCAAGAGACCCAGTACTTC. Encoded protein: CASSRADQETQYF.

This clonotype was recorded a few times. The rearrangement joins TRBV14 to TRBJ2-3; no definite D call. CDR1 is SGHDN, CDR2 FVKESK, per germline. CDR3 length: 15 residues. V was cut by 5 bases and J by 2 bases, with 14 bases left in between. Written as DNA, the CDR3 is TGTGCCAGCAGCAAACTCGACTGGTACACAGATACGCAGTATTTT. Translated: CASSKLDWYTDTQYF.

The V call is TRBV25-1, the J call TRBJ2-5; 7 bases fit TRBD1. This CDR3 is 13 amino acids long. V dropped 4 bases and J dropped 5; count of bases not matched to a gene: 4. The germline CDR1 and CDR2 sequences are MGHDK and SYGVNS. Here the CDR3 DNA reads TGTGCCAGCAGTGCAGGACAGGTGGAGACCCAGTACTTC. Its protein product is CASSAGQVETQYF.

The chain is built from TRBV28 and TRBJ2-2, with 9 bases fitting TRBD1. Germline CDR1 is MDHEN and CDR2 is SYDVKM. CDR3 size: 15 residues. J was trimmed by 9 bases and V by 3 bases; bases with no gene match: 8. The CDR3 region has the DNA TGTGCCAGCAGTTTGTCACAGGGGGCGATCAGGGAGCTGTTTTTT. This codes for CASSLSQGAIRELFF.